This T cell receptor (beta chain) was documented in a study of T cells after yellow fever vaccination. Findings of the study overall: Researchers cautioned that FACS-sorted repertoires could harbor abundant clonotypes contaminating from the bulk population. A weaker but faster secondary response was observed, peaking on day 5 versus 15. Re-detected after boosting: most primary clones, more than 95% of CD4 and roughly 88% of CD8.

This clonotype was seen a handful of times. As yet, its antigen is unknown. Trimming left V 1 base short and J 1 base short, with 13 bases between. Looked up from germline, CDR1 is MNHNS and CDR2 is SASEGT. CDR3 length: 16 amino acids. Template switching with 5'RACE generated the TCR cDNA and added a universal primer site and UMIs. TCRdb re-analysed the 5' RACE reads in MiXCR, keeping a single row per CDR3 protein. The table lists 95,000 to 150,000 distinct CDR3 sequences, about 7% of them singletons, with 2% to 3% in the top ten. This TCR was sampled from a man aged 18 to 30 who received the YFV17D yellow fever vaccine. The starting material was CD4+ T cells sorted from PBMCs, obtained more than 8 days after the first yellow fever vaccination. The J gene is TRBJ1-1, the V gene TRBV6-1; D may be TRBD1 (6 bases). The CDR3, as DNA: TGTGCCAGCAGTGAAGGATGGGGGCCCTGGAACACTGAAGCTTTCTTT. Translating it yields CASSEGWGPWNTEAFF.